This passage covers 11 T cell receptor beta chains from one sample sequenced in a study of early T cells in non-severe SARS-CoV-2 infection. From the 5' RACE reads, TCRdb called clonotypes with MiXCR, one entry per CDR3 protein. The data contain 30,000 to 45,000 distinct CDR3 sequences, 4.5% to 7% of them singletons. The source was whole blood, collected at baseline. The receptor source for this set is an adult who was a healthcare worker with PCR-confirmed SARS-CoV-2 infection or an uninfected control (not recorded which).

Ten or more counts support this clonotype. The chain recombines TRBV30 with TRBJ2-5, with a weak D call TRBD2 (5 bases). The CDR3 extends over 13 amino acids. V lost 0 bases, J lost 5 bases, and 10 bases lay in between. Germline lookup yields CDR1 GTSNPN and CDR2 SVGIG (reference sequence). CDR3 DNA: TGTGCCTGGAGTGTACGGACTCGGGAGACCCAGTACTTC. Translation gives CAWSVRTRETQYF.

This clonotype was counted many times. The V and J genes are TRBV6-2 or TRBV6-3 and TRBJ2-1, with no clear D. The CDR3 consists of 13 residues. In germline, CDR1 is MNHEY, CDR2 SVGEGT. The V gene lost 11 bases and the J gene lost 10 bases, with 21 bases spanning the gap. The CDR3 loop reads CAAGRMGKTEQFF. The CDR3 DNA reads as TGTGCCGCCGGTCGGATGGGAAAAACGGAGCAGTTCTTC.

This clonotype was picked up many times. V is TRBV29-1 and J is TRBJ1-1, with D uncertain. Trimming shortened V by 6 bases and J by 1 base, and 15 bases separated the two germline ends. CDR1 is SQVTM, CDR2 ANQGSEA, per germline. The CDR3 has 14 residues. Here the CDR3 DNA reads TGCAGCGTCGCTTCCAAGACTGAGAACACTGAAGCTTTCTTT. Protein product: CSVASKTENTEAFF.

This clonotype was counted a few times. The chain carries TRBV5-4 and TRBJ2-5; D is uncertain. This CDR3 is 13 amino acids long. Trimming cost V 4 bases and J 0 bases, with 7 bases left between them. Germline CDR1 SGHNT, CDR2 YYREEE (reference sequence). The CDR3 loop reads CASSPRYQETQYF. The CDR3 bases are TGTGCCAGCAGCCCTAGGTACCAAGAGACCCAGTACTTC.

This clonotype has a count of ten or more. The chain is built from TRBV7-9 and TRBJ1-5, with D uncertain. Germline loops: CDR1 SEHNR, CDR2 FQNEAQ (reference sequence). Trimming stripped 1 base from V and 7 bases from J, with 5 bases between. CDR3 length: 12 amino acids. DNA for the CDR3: TGTGCCAGCAGCTTAGAACGGCAGCCCCAGCATTTT. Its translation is CASSLERQPQHF.

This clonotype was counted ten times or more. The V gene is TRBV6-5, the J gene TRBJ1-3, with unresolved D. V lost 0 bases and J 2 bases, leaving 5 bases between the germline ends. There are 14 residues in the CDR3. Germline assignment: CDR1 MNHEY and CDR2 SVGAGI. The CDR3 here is CASSYSGTGNTIYF. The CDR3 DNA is TGTGCCAGCAGTTACTCTGGGACTGGAAACACCATATATTTT.

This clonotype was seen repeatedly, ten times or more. As DNA, the CDR3 is TGTGCCAGCAGCTTAAGATACGAGCAGTACTTC. This gives the protein CASSLRYEQYF. This chain joins TRBV5-5 and TRBJ2-7; D is unclear. V lost 2 bases and J lost 4, with 4 bases in between. Germline V gives CDR1 SGHKS, CDR2 YYEKEE (reference sequence). CDR3 size: 11 residues.

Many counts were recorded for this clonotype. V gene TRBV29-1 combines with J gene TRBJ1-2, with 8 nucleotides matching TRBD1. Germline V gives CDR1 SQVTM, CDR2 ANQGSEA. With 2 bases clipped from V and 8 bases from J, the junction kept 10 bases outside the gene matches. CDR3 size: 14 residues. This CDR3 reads CSVEKRTGFEGYTF. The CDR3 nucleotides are TGCAGCGTTGAAAAACGGACAGGGTTTGAGGGCTACACCTTC.

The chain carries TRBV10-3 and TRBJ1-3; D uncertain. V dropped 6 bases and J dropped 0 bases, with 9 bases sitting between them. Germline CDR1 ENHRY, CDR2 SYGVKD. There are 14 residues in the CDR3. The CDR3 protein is CAIRLRGSGNTIYF. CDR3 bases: TGTGCCATCAGACTGCGGGGCTCTGGAAACACCATATATTTT.

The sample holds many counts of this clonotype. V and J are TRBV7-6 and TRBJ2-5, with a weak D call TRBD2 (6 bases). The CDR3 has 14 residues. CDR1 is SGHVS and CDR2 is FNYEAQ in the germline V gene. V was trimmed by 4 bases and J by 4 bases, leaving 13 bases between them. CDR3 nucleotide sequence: TGTGCCAGCAGCTCCCTCAAGGAGGGAGAGACCCAGTACTTC. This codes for CASSSLKEGETQYF.

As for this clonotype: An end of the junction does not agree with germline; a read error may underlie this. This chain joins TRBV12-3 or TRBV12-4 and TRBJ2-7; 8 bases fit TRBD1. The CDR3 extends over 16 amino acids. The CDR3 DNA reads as TGTGCCAGCAGTCAGGGACAGGCGTTCCCCTCCCACGAGCAGTACTTC. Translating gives CASSQGQAFPSHEQYF.